The sequence of this T cell receptor (beta chain) was determined in a study of CD8+ T cells in alopecia areata. This clone was observed a few times. The DNA is left out, because the CDR3 cannot be placed on it with certainty; the CDR3 is given as TCRdb lists it. Germline V gene sequence: CDR1 SEHNR, CDR2 FQNEAQ (reference sequence). A total of 15 residues make up the CDR3, ends included. As for treatment: oral pan-JAK inhibitor, 5-10 mg twice daily. TCR sequencing used cDNA made by reverse transcription of extracted RNA. Produced via immunoSEQ multiplex PCR; TCRdb's table is partial and in-frame only. This table has tens of thousands of clones, roughly 28% appearing once.

The specimen was CD8+ T cells sorted from blood, collected at week 4, from a patient treated with tofacitinib. The TCR comes from a human donor with alopecia areata. The chain joins TRBV7-9 to TRBJ2-4. The CDR3 region is CASSPGSGPALIQYF.